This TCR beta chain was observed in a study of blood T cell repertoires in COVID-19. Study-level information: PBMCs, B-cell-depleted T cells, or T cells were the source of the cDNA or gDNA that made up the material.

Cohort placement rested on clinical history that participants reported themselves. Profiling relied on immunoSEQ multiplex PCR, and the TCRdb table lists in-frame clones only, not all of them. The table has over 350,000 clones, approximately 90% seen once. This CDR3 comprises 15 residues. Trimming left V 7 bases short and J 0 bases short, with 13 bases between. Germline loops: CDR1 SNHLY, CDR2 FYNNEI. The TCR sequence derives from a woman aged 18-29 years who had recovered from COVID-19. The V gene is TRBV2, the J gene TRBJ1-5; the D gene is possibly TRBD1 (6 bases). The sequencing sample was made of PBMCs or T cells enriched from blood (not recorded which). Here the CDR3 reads CASTLTGYSNQPQHF. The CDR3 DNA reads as TGTGCCAGCACCCTGACAGGTTATAGCAATCAGCCCCAGCATTTT.